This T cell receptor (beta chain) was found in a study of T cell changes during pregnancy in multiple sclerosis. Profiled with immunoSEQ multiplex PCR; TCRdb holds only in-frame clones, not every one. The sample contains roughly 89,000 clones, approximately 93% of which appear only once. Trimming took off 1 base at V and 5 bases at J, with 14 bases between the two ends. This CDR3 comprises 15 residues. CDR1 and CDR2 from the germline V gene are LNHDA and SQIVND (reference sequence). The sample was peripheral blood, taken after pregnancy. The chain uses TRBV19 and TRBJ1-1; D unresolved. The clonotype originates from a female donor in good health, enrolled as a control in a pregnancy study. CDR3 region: CASSIVAGGGTEAFF. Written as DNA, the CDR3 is TGTGCCAGTAGTATAGTAGCAGGCGGAGGGACTGAAGCTTTCTTT.